This TCR beta chain was captured in a study of blood T cell repertoires in COVID-19. The CDR3 is 15 residues long. V gave up 6 bases and J gave up 1 base, with 13 bases separating them. Per the germline V gene, CDR1 is SNHLY and CDR2 is FYNNEI. Method: immunoSEQ multiplex PCR; TCRdb's copy keeps in-frame clones and lacks some. The sample has 200,000 to 250,000 clones, around 82% seen once; the top ten hold 4.9%. Sequencing was done on a sample of peripheral blood. The TCR sequence derives from a woman older than 75 with active or convalescent COVID-19. This chain uses TRBV2 with TRBJ1-5; maybe TRBD1 (6 bases). CDR3 amino acids: CASRGTRGSNQPQHF. The CDR3 nucleotides read TGTGCCAGCAGGGGGACAAGAGGGAGCAATCAGCCCCAGCATTTT.